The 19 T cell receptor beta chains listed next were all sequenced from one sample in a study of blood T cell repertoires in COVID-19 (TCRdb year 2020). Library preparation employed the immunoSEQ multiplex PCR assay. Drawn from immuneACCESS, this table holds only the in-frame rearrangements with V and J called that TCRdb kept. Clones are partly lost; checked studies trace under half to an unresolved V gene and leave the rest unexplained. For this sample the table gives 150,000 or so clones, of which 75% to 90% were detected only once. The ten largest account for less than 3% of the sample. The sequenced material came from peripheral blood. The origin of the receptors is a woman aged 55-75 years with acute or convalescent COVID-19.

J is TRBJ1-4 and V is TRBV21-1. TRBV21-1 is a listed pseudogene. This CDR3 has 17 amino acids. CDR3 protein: CASSKNVGSGGFEKLFF. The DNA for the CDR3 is TGTGCCAGCAGCAAAAATGTCGGGAGTGGGGGGTTTGAAAAACTGTTTTTT.

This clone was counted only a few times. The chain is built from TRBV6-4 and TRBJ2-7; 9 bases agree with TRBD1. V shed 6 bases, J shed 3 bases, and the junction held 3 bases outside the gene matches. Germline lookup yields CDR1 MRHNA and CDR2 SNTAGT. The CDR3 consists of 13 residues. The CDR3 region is CASSATGGYEQYF. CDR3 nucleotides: TGTGCCAGCAGCGCGACAGGGGGCTACGAGCAGTACTTC.

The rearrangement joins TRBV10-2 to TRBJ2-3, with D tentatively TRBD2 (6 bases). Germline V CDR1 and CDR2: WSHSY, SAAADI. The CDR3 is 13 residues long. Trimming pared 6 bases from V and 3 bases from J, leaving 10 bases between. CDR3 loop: CASRGRETDTQYF. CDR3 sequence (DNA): TGCGCCAGCAGGGGCCGGGAGACAGATACGCAGTATTTT.

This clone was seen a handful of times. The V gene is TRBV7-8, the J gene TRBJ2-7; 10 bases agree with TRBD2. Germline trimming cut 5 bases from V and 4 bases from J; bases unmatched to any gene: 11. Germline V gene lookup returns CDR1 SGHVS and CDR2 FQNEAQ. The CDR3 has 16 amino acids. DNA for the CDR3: TGTGCCAGCAGCCAGGCGATCGCTAGCGGGGGTTACGAGCAGTACTTC. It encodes CASSQAIASGGYEQYF.

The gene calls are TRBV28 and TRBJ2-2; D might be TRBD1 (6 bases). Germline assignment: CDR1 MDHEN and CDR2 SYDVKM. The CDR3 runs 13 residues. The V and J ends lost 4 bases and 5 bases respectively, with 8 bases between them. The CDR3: CASSSTGTGELFF. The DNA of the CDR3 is TGTGCCAGCAGTTCAACAGGGACCGGGGAGCTGTTTTTT.

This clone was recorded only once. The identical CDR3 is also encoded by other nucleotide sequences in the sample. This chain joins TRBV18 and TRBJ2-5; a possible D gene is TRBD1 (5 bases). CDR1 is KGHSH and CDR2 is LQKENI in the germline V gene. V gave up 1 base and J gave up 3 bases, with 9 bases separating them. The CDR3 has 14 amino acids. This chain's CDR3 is CASSPRDSKETQYF. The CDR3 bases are TGTGCCAGCTCACCACGAGACAGTAAAGAGACCCAGTACTTC.

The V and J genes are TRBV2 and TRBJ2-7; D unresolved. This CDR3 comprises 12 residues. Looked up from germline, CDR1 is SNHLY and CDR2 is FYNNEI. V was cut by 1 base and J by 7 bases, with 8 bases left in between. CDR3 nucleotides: TGTGCCAGCAGTGAAGACGCCGGGGAGCAGTACTTC. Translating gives CASSEDAGEQYF.

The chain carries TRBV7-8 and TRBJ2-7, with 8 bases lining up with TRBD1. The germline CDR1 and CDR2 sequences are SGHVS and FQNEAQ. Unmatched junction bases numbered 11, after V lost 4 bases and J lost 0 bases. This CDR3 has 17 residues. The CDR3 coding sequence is TGTGCCAGCAGCTGGTGGACAGGGACCCCCTCCTCCTACGAGCAGTACTTC. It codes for CASSWWTGTPSSYEQYF. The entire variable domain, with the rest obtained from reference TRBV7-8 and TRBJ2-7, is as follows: GAGVSQSPRYKVAKRGQDVALRCDPISGHVSLFWYQQALGQGPEFLTYFQNEAQLDKSGLPSDRFFAERPEGSVSTLKIQRTQQEDSAVYLCASSWWTGTPSSYEQYFGPGTRLTVT.

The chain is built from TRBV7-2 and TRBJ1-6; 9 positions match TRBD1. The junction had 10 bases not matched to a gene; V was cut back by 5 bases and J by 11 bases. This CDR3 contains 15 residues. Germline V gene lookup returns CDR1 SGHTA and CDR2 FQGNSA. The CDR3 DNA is TGTGCCAGCAGCCCCGGCGGGACAGGGACGCCACCCCTCCACTTT. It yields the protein CASSPGGTGTPPLHF.

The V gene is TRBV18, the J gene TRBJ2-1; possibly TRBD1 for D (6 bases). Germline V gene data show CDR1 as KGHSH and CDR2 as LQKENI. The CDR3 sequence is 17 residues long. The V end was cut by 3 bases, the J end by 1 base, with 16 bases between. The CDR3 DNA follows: TGTGCCAGCTCACCGGCCCTCCCAGGGGCTTCCTACAATGAGCAGTTCTTC. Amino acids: CASSPALPGASYNEQFF.

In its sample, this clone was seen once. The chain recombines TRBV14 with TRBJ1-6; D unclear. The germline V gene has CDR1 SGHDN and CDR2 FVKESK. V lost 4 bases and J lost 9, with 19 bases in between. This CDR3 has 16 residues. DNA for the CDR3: TGTGCCAGCAGCCTCGGCAGTCCTAACAGTGGTTCACCCCTCCACTTT. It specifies CASSLGSPNSGSPLHF. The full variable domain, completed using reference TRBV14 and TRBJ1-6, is EAGVTQFPSHSVIEKGQTVTLRCDPISGHDNLYWYRRVMGKEIKFLLHFVKESKQDESGMPNNRFLAERTGGTYSTLKVQPAELEDSGVYFCASSLGSPNSGSPLHFGNGTRLTVT.

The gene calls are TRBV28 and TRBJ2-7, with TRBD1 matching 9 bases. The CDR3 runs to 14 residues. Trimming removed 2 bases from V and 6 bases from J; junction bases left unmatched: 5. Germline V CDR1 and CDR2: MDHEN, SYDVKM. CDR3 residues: CASSLPTGGREQYF. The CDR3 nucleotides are TGTGCCAGCAGTTTACCGACAGGGGGGCGCGAGCAGTACTTC.

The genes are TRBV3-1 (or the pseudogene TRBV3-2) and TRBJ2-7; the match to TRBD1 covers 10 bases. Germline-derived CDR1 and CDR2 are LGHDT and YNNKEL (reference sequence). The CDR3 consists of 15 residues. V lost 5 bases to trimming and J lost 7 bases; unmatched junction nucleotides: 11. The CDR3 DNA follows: TGTGCCAGCAGCACCCTGGGACAGGGGTCTGGGGAGCAGTACTTC. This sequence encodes CASSTLGQGSGEQYF.

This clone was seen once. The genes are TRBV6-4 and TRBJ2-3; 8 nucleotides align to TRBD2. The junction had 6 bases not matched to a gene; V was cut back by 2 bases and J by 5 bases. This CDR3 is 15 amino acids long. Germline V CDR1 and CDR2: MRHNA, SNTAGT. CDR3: CASSDRGAGGDTQYF. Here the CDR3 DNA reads TGTGCCAGCAGTGACCGGGGCGCGGGGGGAGATACGCAGTATTTT.

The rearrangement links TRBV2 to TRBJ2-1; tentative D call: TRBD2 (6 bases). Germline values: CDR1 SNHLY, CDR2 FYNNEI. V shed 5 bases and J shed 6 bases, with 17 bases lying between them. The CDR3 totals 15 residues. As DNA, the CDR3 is TGTGCCAGCAGTCTCATGAGCGGAGGGTCCAATGAGCAGTTCTTC. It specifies CASSLMSGGSNEQFF.

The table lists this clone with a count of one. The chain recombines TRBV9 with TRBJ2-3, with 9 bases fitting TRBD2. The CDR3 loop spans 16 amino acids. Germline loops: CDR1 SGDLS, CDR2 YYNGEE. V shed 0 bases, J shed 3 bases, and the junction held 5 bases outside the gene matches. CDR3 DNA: TGTGCCAGCAGCGTAGTGGGCGGGGGGGCAACAGATACGCAGTATTTT. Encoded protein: CASSVVGGGATDTQYF. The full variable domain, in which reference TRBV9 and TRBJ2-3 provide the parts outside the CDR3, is DSGVTQTPKHLITATGQRVTLRCSPRSGDLSVYWYQQSLDQGLQFLIQYYNGEERAKGNILERFSAQQFPDLHSELNLSSLELGDSALYFCASSVVGGGATDTQYFGPGTRLTVL.

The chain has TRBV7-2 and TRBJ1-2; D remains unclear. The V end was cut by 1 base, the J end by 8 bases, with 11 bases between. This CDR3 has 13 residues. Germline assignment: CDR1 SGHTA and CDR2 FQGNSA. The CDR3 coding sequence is TGTGCCAGCAGCTTAGACATCCCGGGGGGCTACACCTTC. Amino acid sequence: CASSLDIPGGYTF.

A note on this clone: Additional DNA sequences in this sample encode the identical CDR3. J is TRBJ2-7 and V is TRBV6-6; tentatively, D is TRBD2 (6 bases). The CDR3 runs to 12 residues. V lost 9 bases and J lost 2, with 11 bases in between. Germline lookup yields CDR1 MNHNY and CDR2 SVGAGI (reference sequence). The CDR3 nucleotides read TGTGCCAGTCGGTGGGGGGCCTACGAGCAGTACTTC. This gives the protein CASRWGAYEQYF.

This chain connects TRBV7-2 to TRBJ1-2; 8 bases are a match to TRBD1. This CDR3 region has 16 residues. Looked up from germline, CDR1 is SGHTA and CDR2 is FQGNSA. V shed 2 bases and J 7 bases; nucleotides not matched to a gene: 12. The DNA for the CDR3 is TGTGCCAGCAGCTTAAGGCAGGGGGCGATTTGGGGTGGCTACACCTTC. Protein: CASSLRQGAIWGGYTF.